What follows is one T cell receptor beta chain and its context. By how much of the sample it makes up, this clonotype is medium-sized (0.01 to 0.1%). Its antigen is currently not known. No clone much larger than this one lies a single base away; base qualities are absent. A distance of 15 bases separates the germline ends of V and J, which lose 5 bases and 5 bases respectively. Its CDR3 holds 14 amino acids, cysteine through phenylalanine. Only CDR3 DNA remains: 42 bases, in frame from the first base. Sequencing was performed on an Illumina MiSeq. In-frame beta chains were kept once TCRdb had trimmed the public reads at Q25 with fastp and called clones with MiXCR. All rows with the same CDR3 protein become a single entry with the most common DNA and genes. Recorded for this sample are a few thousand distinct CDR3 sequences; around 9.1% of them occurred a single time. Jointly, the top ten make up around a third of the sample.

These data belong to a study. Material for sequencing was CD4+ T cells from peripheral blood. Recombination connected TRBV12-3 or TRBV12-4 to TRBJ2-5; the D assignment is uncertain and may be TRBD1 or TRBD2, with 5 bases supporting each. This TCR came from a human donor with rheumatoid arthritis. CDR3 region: CASSHRDLEETQYF. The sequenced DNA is TGTGCCAGCAGTCACCGGGACCTGGAGGAGACCCAGTACTTC.